These T cell receptor beta chains were read from a single sample in a study of T cells in Graves' hyperthyroidism and ophthalmopathy. TCRdb re-derived calls from the multiplex PCR reads in MiXCR, one entry per CDR3 protein. The table has about 640,000 distinct CDR3 sequences, about 15% seen once; the top ten hold about an eighth. The sequencing input was blood. Every receptor here comes from a woman between 45 and 65 years old with Graves' ophthalmopathy. Both conserved end residues are part of each CDR3.

J	V	CDR3
TRBJ1-4	TRBV2	CASLRRGTNEKLFF
TRBJ1-2	TRBV5-1	CASSLEGRDYGYTF
TRBJ2-1	TRBV5-1	CASSTTGTGFNEQFF
TRBJ2-6	TRBV15	CATSRVADFSGANVLTF
TRBJ2-2	TRBV6-1	CASRNPYGYTGELFF
TRBJ2-3	TRBV7-7	CASILLRAQLGDTQYF
TRBJ1-2	TRBV6-2/TRBV6-3	CASSYRTRASYGYTF
TRBJ2-6	TRBV7-8	CASTHGGLGGANVLTF
TRBJ2-1	TRBV14	CAAPPSVGNEQFF
TRBJ2-7	TRBV6-6	CASSYGLAGVSEQYF
TRBJ1-2	TRBV30	CAWRAELRGYTF
TRBJ2-5	TRBV3-1	CASSQELGLAGGIGVKETQYF
TRBJ2-2	TRBV28	CASSLRGKSGELFF
TRBJ2-4	TRBV27	CASSSTAAKNIQYF
TRBJ2-2	TRBV11-2	CASSLGTSGAGELFF
TRBJ1-5	TRBV24-1	CATSTTGTSAQHF
TRBJ2-1	TRBV7-9	CASSSFESSYNEQFF
TRBJ1-6	TRBV6-2/TRBV6-3	CASSYSPLAGILNSPLHF
TRBJ2-3	TRBV29-1	CSAMTGGNSDTQYF
TRBJ2-3	TRBV4-3	CASSQESDHIADTQYF
TRBJ1-5	TRBV2	CASNGRGQGANQPQHF
TRBJ2-7	TRBV3-1	CASSQAAGGRYEQYF
TRBJ1-1	TRBV7-2	CASRRQNEAFF
TRBJ2-1	TRBV11-3	CASSLVVASDPSYNEQFF
TRBJ2-7	TRBV13	CASSPSWATYEQYF
TRBJ2-1	TRBV28	CASSPAGGGSNNEQFF
TRBJ1-5	TRBV7-8	CASSLGGRTQPQHF
TRBJ1-2	TRBV6-1	CASSEGQTVYYGYTF
TRBJ1-1	TRBV18	CASSLGTPNTEAFF
TRBJ2-1	TRBV6-5	CASSYAGTSGSNEQFF
TRBJ1-1	TRBV7-8	CASSLGVQGEAFF
TRBJ2-3	TRBV20-1	CSAKIGRGSADTQYF
TRBJ2-3	TRBV28	CASSLPRPGTDTQYF
TRBJ2-3	TRBV18	CASSPLASTDTQYF
TRBJ2-5	TRBV12-3/TRBV12-4	CASSPVQGGVPQYF
TRBJ2-3	TRBV10-3	CAISGASGSTDTQYF
TRBJ1-6	TRBV7-2	CASSLGGTVNSPLHF
TRBJ1-4	TRBV28	CASTGGGGREKLFF
TRBJ2-7	TRBV27	CASSLSRLAGEQYF
TRBJ1-1	TRBV7-8	CASSLGQGVPFF
TRBJ2-7	TRBV5-4	CASSSRDLYEQYF
TRBJ2-5	TRBV29-1	CSVVPTFETQYF
TRBJ2-1	TRBV12-3/TRBV12-4	CASSPSGGGNEQFF
TRBJ2-7	TRBV20-1	CSASPDRVEQYF
TRBJ1-6	TRBV20-1	CSARKEEKSGFYNSPLHF
TRBJ1-1	TRBV5-1	CASSVRDTMNTEAFF
TRBJ2-1	TRBV6-2/TRBV6-3	CASRRRQEDEQFF
TRBJ2-7	TRBV2	CASSEAYEQYF
TRBJ1-2	TRBV5-1	CASSLGAAERLNYGYTF
TRBJ2-7	TRBV7-9	CASSFDTGKESNEQYF
TRBJ2-1	TRBV6-5	CASSYGISSYNEQFF
TRBJ1-5	TRBV20-1	CSARDRQGGLGQPQHF
TRBJ2-7	TRBV20-1	CSARASTYEQYF
TRBJ2-7	TRBV6-1	CASSVLTGGGYEQYF
TRBJ1-5	TRBV20-1	CSAIGPKNTRRINQPQHF